The 30 T cell receptor beta chains below come from one sample, sequenced in a study of radiation and T cells in renal cell carcinoma. Profiling relied on immunoSEQ multiplex PCR, and the TCRdb table lists in-frame clones only, not all of them. The sample includes roughly 75,000 clones, 82% of them seen just once. Stated time point: blood 2 weeks post-SBRT. Treatment given: 15 Gy SBRT to primary tumor, nephrectomy 4 weeks later. This sample comprised blood, obtained from a patient whose treatment included radiotherapy and nephrectomy. These receptors all come from a man aged 60 to 75 with renal cell carcinoma.

The rearrangement uses TRBV6-1 and TRBJ1-4; tentative D call: TRBD1 (6 bases). Trimming left V 2 bases short and J 5 bases short, with 12 bases between. CDR1 MNHNS and CDR2 SASEGT come from the germline V gene. The CDR3 is 15 amino acids. Here the CDR3 reads CASSEMRGENEKLFF. The CDR3 DNA reads TGTGCCAGCAGTGAAATGAGGGGGGAGAATGAAAAACTGTTTTTT.

In this sample, this clone turned up once. This sequence joins TRBV6-1 and TRBJ2-7, with D possibly TRBD1 on 6 matching bases. CDR3 length: 16 residues. Germline assignment: CDR1 MNHNS and CDR2 SASEGT. Trimming removed 1 base from V and 12 bases from J, with 25 bases in between. The CDR3 spells CASSEGAGTLPWGWYF. CDR3 DNA: TGTGCCAGCAGTGAAGGGGCCGGGACACTCCCATGGGGGTGGTACTTC.

The genes are TRBV28 and TRBJ2-7; no firm D call. The CDR3 spans 13 residues. CDR1 is MDHEN and CDR2 is SYDVKM in the germline V gene. Between the trimmed V and J ends, which lost 4 bases and 1 base, there was a span of 8 bases. In DNA form, the CDR3 reads TGTGCCAGCAGTTCCCCCTCATCCTACGAGCAGTACTTC. Translation gives CASSSPSSYEQYF.

The rearrangement uses TRBV9 and TRBJ1-2, with 9 bases lining up with TRBD1. Germline V gene data show CDR1 as SGDLS and CDR2 as YYNGEE. There are 16 residues in the CDR3. The junction had 8 bases not matched to a gene; V was cut back by 1 base and J by 4 bases. The CDR3 region has the DNA TGTGCCAGCAGCGTAATGGAACAGGACAGGGGCTATGGCTACACCTTC. This translates into CASSVMEQDRGYGYTF.

This chain links TRBV7-6 with TRBJ2-7; 9 positions match TRBD1. The CDR3 consists of 14 residues. V shed 5 bases and J 0 bases; nucleotides not matched to a gene: 2. Looked up from germline, CDR1 is SGHVS and CDR2 is FNYEAQ. CDR3 DNA sequence: TGTGCCAGCAGCGACAGGGGGGGCTCCTACGAGCAGTACTTC. Its translation is CASSDRGGSYEQYF.

V and J are TRBV4-1 and TRBJ2-1; D remains unclear. V lost 0 bases and J lost 6, with 9 bases in between. CDR1 MGHRA and CDR2 YSYEKL come from the germline V gene. The CDR3 totals 14 residues. The CDR3 DNA reads TGCGCCAGCAGCCAAGATCCGGGCAGCAATGAGCAGTTCTTC. This sequence encodes CASSQDPGSNEQFF.

There are a few counts of this clone. V gene TRBV28 combines with J gene TRBJ2-1; tentatively, D is TRBD2 (5 bases). The CDR3 runs 11 residues. The V end lost 3 bases, the J end lost 9 bases, and 6 bases lay between the germline ends. Germline values: CDR1 MDHEN, CDR2 SYDVKM. The CDR3 nucleotides are TGTGCCAGCAGTTTTGAGGGTGAGCAGTTCTTC. It translates to CASSFEGEQFF.

This sequence joins TRBV6-1 and TRBJ2-2; 7 bases are a match to TRBD2. Germline loops: CDR1 MNHNS, CDR2 SASEGT. V lost 8 bases to trimming and J lost 4 bases; unmatched junction nucleotides: 10. The CDR3 spans 15 residues. The CDR3 protein is CASRERDSGTGELFF. As DNA, the CDR3 is TGTGCCAGCCGGGAGCGGGACTCGGGCACCGGGGAGCTGTTTTTT.

V usage is TRBV4-3 and J usage is TRBJ1-2; weak D call: TRBD1 (5 bases). The V end was cut by 1 base, the J end by 7 bases, with 16 bases between. The CDR3 sequence is 15 residues long. The germline gives CDR1 LGHNA, CDR2 YSLEER. The CDR3 nucleotides read TGCGCCAGCAGCCAAGGGGGGGACCATGCCGGTGGCTACACCTTC. It is translated as CASSQGGDHAGGYTF.

This clone has more than one count but fewer than ten. The chain joins TRBV19 to TRBJ2-1; D remains unclear. The germline V gene has CDR1 LNHDA and CDR2 SQIVND (reference sequence). The CDR3 sequence is 14 residues long. Trimming stripped 5 bases from V and 9 bases from J, with 17 bases between. The CDR3 DNA reads TGTGCCAGTAGTTCCACCATCGGCTTCGGTGAGCAGTTCTTC. The encoded protein is CASSSTIGFGEQFF. Complete variable domain (other parts from reference TRBV19 and TRBJ2-1): DGGITQSPKYLFRKEGQNVTLSCEQNLNHDAMYWYRQDPGQGLRLIYYSQIVNDFQKGDIAEGYSVSREKKESFPLTVTSAQKNPTAFYLCASSSTIGFGEQFFGPGTRLTVL.

V usage is TRBV5-1 and J usage is TRBJ2-2; no definite D call. Germline V gives CDR1 SGHRS, CDR2 YFSETQ. Trimming cost V 0 bases and J 1 base, with 4 bases left between them. CDR3 length: 14 residues. The CDR3 here is CASSLGQNTGELFF. The CDR3, as DNA: TGCGCCAGCAGCTTGGGACAGAACACCGGGGAGCTGTTTTTT. The whole variable domain, remainder taken from reference TRBV5-1 and TRBJ2-2, is KAGVTQTPRYLIKTRGQQVTLSCSPISGHRSVSWYQQTPGQGLQFLFEYFSETQRNKGNFPGRFSGRQFSNSRSEMNVSTLELGDSALYLCASSLGQNTGELFFGEGSRLTVL.

The V gene is TRBV5-1, the J gene TRBJ1-2; D might be TRBD1 (6 bases). The V gene's germline CDR1 is SGHRS and CDR2 YFSETQ. V was cut by 2 bases and J by 1 base, with 15 bases left in between. The length of the CDR3 is 16 residues. Written as DNA, the CDR3 is TGCGCCAGCAGCTTAGGGGACAACCGGGTTAACTATGGCTACACCTTC. Protein sequence: CASSLGDNRVNYGYTF.

This clone has a single count. The chain couples TRBV7-8 to TRBJ1-5; the D is unclear. The germline gives CDR1 SGHVS, CDR2 FQNEAQ. V lost 2 bases, J lost 3 bases, and 11 bases lay in between. The CDR3 has 15 amino acids. This chain's CDR3 is CASSLITGINQPQHF. CDR3 DNA: TGTGCCAGCAGCTTAATCACGGGGATCAATCAGCCCCAGCATTTT.

This clone was observed a single time. This sequence joins TRBV29-1 and TRBJ2-1, with 10 bases identical to TRBD2. Per germline, CDR1 SQVTM and CDR2 ANQGSEA. Unmatched junction bases numbered 6, after V lost 7 bases and J lost 3 bases. This CDR3 contains 14 residues. CDR3 coding DNA: TGCAGCGCTAAGCGGGAGGGCCGCTACAATGAGCAGTTCTTC. Its translation: CSAKREGRYNEQFF.

The genes are TRBV7-2 and TRBJ2-7, with TRBD2 as a possible D gene (5 bases). Germline V lookup: CDR1 SGHTA, CDR2 FQGNSA. Trimming took off 6 bases at V and 0 bases at J, with 15 bases between the two ends. The CDR3 totals 15 residues. CDR3 amino acids: CASRLSGLSSYEQYF. The CDR3 DNA follows: TGTGCCAGCAGGCTAAGCGGATTAAGCTCCTACGAGCAGTACTTC.

This clone is a singleton in its sample. The chain uses TRBV14 and TRBJ1-1, with D unclear. Germline CDR1 SGHDN, CDR2 FVKESK. The CDR3 sequence is 13 residues long. V lost 4 bases and J lost 0, with 6 bases in between. As DNA, the CDR3 is TGTGCCAGCAGCCCAACCTTGAACACTGAAGCTTTCTTT. It translates to CASSPTLNTEAFF.

The chain joins TRBV7-2 to TRBJ1-5; TRBD1 aligns across 8 bases. CDR1 is SGHTA and CDR2 is FQGNSA in the germline V gene. Trimming at V came to 3 bases and at J to 0 bases, leaving 10 bases not matched to a gene. CDR3 length equals 18 residues. CDR3 sequence: CASSFTPGGSTSNQPQHF. Here the CDR3 DNA reads TGTGCCAGCAGCTTTACCCCAGGGGGCTCAACTAGCAATCAGCCCCAGCATTTT.

The V gene is TRBV9, the J gene TRBJ2-1; D may match TRBD1 or TRBD2 (7 bases each). V dropped 3 bases and J dropped 3 bases, with 19 bases sitting between them. Per germline, CDR1 SGDLS and CDR2 YYNGEE. The CDR3 totals 17 residues. CDR3 protein: CASSGGGGGSDYNEQFF. The CDR3 region has the DNA TGTGCCAGCAGCGGAGGAGGGGGCGGGAGTGACTACAATGAGCAGTTCTTC. The full variable domain, its missing parts supplied by reference TRBV9 and TRBJ2-1, is DSGVTQTPKHLITATGQRVTLRCSPRSGDLSVYWYQQSLDQGLQFLIQYYNGEERAKGNILERFSAQQFPDLHSELNLSSLELGDSALYFCASSGGGGGSDYNEQFFGPGTRLTVL.

This chain connects TRBV30 to TRBJ1-3; D perhaps matches TRBD1 (5 bases). Germline assignment: CDR1 GTSNPN and CDR2 SVGIG (reference sequence). The V end was cut by 4 bases, the J end by 0 bases, with 16 bases between. This CDR3 has 16 amino acids. CDR3 amino acids: CAWTPPTDYSGNTIYF. CDR3 DNA sequence: TGTGCCTGGACCCCGCCGACAGACTACTCTGGAAACACCATATATTTT.

The V call is TRBV27, the J call TRBJ2-7, with D perhaps TRBD1 (6 bases). The germline V gene encodes CDR1 MNHEY and CDR2 SMNVEV (reference sequence). This CDR3 has 13 amino acids. V was clipped by 5 bases and J by 4 bases, with 12 bases between them. In DNA, the CDR3 is TGTGCCAGCAGTACTACAGGGTGGTACGAGCAGTACTTC. Protein sequence: CASSTTGWYEQYF.

The gene calls are TRBV30 and TRBJ1-2; no firm D call. CDR3 length: 13 amino acids. Germline-derived CDR1 and CDR2 are GTSNPN and SVGIG (reference sequence). Trimming pared 0 bases from V and 4 bases from J, leaving 9 bases between. The chain's CDR3 is CAWSVQQFYGYTF. The CDR3 region has the DNA TGTGCCTGGAGTGTTCAACAGTTCTATGGCTACACCTTC.

The V and J genes are TRBV5-1 and TRBJ2-3; D unclear. Germline-derived CDR1 and CDR2 are SGHRS and YFSETQ. The CDR3 loop spans 14 amino acids. V was shortened by 5 bases and J by 0 bases, with 10 bases between the two germline ends. In DNA form, the CDR3 reads TGCGCCAGCAGGGATGGGGTTAGCACAGATACGCAGTATTTT. Its translation: CASRDGVSTDTQYF.

CDR3: CASSLEAGGGNQPQHF. CDR3 coding DNA: TGCGCCAGCAGCTTGGAGGCAGGGGGAGGTAATCAGCCCCAGCATTTT. V usage is TRBV5-1 and J usage is TRBJ1-5; TRBD1 matches at 7 bases. The CDR3 has 16 residues. After removal of 0 bases from V and 4 bases from J, the junction contained 7 bases not matched to a gene. Germline V gene lookup returns CDR1 SGHRS and CDR2 YFSETQ.

The J gene is TRBJ2-1, the V gene TRBV11-3; D is uncertain. This CDR3 has 15 amino acids. Germline loops: CDR1 SGHNT, CDR2 YENEEA. Deletions cut 1 base from V and 2 bases from J, with 9 bases between. CDR3 residues: CASSLGPHPYNEQFF. CDR3 DNA sequence: TGTGCCAGCAGCTTAGGACCCCACCCCTACAATGAGCAGTTCTTC. The variable domain in full, completed from reference TRBV11-3 and TRBJ2-1, reads EAGVVQSPRYKIIEKKQPVAFWCNPISGHNTLYWYLQNLGQGPELLIRYENEEAVDDSQLPKDRFSAERLKGVDSTLKIQPAELGDSAVYLCASSLGPHPYNEQFFGPGTRLTVL.

The chain carries TRBV28 and TRBJ1-1, with D uncertain. The germline V gene has CDR1 MDHEN and CDR2 SYDVKM. The ends were cut back, 2 bases at V and 6 bases at J, with 7 bases in the middle. The CDR3 totals 12 residues. CDR3 sequence reads: CASSLRQSEAFF. The CDR3, as DNA: TGTGCCAGCAGTTTAAGGCAGTCTGAAGCTTTCTTT.

This clone was picked up one time. The rearrangement links TRBV2 to TRBJ2-3, with 9 bases lining up with TRBD1. The CDR3 sequence is 14 residues long. Looked up from germline, CDR1 is SNHLY and CDR2 is FYNNEI. J lost 2 bases, V lost 6 bases, and 3 bases had no gene match. CDR3 loop: CASRTGGPTDTQYF. The CDR3 nucleotides read TGTGCCAGCAGGACAGGGGGTCCCACAGATACGCAGTATTTT.

This chain links TRBV7-9 with TRBJ1-2; D perhaps matches TRBD1 (5 bases). V lost 4 bases, J lost 6 bases, and 18 bases lay in between. CDR1 SEHNR and CDR2 FQNEAQ come from the germline V gene (reference sequence). The CDR3 spans 15 residues. The CDR3 nucleotides are TGTGCCAGCAGCTCCGGGACGGTCCTTTTCGATGGCTACACCTTC. It codes for CASSSGTVLFDGYTF.

This chain links TRBV6-5 with TRBJ1-2; 7 bases match TRBD1. Germline loops: CDR1 MNHEY, CDR2 SVGAGI. Trimming cost V 6 bases and J 8 bases; bases outside gene matches: 6. This CDR3 region has 12 residues. The CDR3: CASRRQGIGYTF. CDR3 sequence (DNA): TGTGCCAGCAGGAGACAGGGAATAGGCTACACCTTC.

The rearrangement links TRBV7-7 to TRBJ2-2; TRBD2 is a possible D gene (5 bases). Per germline, CDR1 SSHAT and CDR2 FNYEAQ (reference sequence). Trimming left V 5 bases short and J 5 bases short, with 18 bases between. The CDR3 has 16 residues. As DNA, the CDR3 is TGTGCCAGCAGCCGGACGGGCTCCCGAGGGACCGGGGAGCTGTTTTTT. Amino acid sequence: CASSRTGSRGTGELFF.

This chain connects TRBV9 to TRBJ2-1; 7 nucleotides line up with TRBD2. In germline, CDR1 is SGDLS, CDR2 YYNGEE. The trim removed 2 bases at V and 0 bases at J, leaving 14 bases unmatched. The CDR3 consists of 19 residues. The chain's CDR3 is CASSVRSGARTFSYNEQFF. Here the CDR3 DNA reads TGTGCCAGCAGCGTTCGAAGCGGGGCCAGAACTTTCTCCTACAATGAGCAGTTCTTC.